These 20 T cell receptor beta chains were all obtained from the same sample, sequenced in a study of shared clonotypes between healthy human individuals (TCRdb year 2020). Library generation was performed with the immunoSEQ multiplex PCR assay. TCRdb holds this immuneACCESS table with in-frame rearrangements only. Some clones are missing; in checked studies, unresolved V genes explain under half, and the rest has no known cause. The table for this sample lists about 1 million clones; approximately 70% of them were counted only once. Nearly 1.5% of the sample lies in the top ten. The sequenced sample was memory CD4+ T cells sorted from blood. Reading the label with the study, this specimen's cell subset or site is: CD45RA-negative fraction. The source of these receptors is a young man in good health.

This clone appeared a few times. The V call is TRBV11-2, the J call TRBJ2-3; D unresolved. The V and J ends lost 3 bases and 3 bases respectively, with 13 bases between them. The CDR3 runs to 15 residues. Germline V gene sequence: CDR1 SGHAT, CDR2 FQNNGV. The CDR3 sequence: CASSFRKSETDTQYF. The CDR3 DNA is TGTGCCAGCAGCTTCCGCAAATCCGAGACAGATACGCAGTATTTT.

V and J are TRBV27 and TRBJ2-1, with TRBD2 identical over 10 bases. There are 15 residues in the CDR3. Germline-derived CDR1 and CDR2 are MNHEY and SMNVEV (reference sequence). Losses at the gene ends were 2 bases for V and 5 bases for J; bases not matched to a gene: 3. For the CDR3, the DNA is TGTGCCAGCAGTTTAACTAGCGGGGTGGACAATGAGCAGTTCTTC. This codes for CASSLTSGVDNEQFF.

This rearrangement joins TRBV7-6 to TRBJ2-5; tentative D call: TRBD2 (6 bases). V was clipped by 1 base and J by 1 base, with 13 bases between them. The CDR3 totals 16 residues. In germline, CDR1 is SGHVS, CDR2 FNYEAQ. The CDR3 DNA is TGTGCCAGCAGCTTAGGGGTAAGGGGACTCCAAGAGACCCAGTACTTC. Translating gives CASSLGVRGLQETQYF.

The chain recombines TRBV29-1 with TRBJ1-2; the D gene is possibly TRBD1 (5 bases). This CDR3 spans 13 amino acids. V lost 6 bases and J lost 8, with 19 bases in between. Germline loops: CDR1 SQVTM, CDR2 ANQGSEA. In DNA form, the CDR3 reads TGCAGCGTCAATGGGGGAGCCTCCTTCGGCTACACCTTC. It translates to CSVNGGASFGYTF.

The chain carries TRBV5-1 and TRBJ2-3; 9 bases fit TRBD2. CDR3 size: 14 residues. V shed 7 bases and J 4 bases; nucleotides not matched to a gene: 7. Germline-derived CDR1 and CDR2 are SGHRS and YFSETQ. The CDR3 reads CASSSRTSADTQYF. The CDR3 DNA is TGCGCCAGCTCATCCCGGACTAGCGCAGATACGCAGTATTTT.

The chain links TRBV9 to TRBJ2-7, with 10 bases lining up with TRBD1. V shed 4 bases, J shed 6 bases, and the junction held 10 bases outside the gene matches. Germline V gene sequence: CDR1 SGDLS, CDR2 YYNGEE. The CDR3 runs 15 residues. CDR3 DNA sequence: TGTGCCAGCAGCCCATCCGGGACAGGGGTAACCGAGCAGTACTTC. Translated: CASSPSGTGVTEQYF.

This clone was counted a few times. The J gene is TRBJ2-5, the V gene TRBV5-4; no clear D gene. The J call could be wrong; TRBJ2-7 is a better fit for the DNA end. CDR1 and CDR2 (germline): SGHNT, YYREEE (reference sequence). The CDR3 runs 15 residues. Written as DNA, the CDR3 is TGTGCCAGCAGCCGCGGCGGTCCCACCTCCTACGAGCAGTACTTC. Amino acid sequence: CASSRGGPTSYEQYF.

In regard to this clone: A much bigger clone sits one base away, suggesting this may be a read error. This specimen includes other DNA sequences encoding the same CDR3. This sequence joins TRBV7-9 and TRBJ2-5; D is possibly TRBD1 (6 bases). The CDR3 is 13 amino acids. Trimming took off 3 bases at V and 2 bases at J, with 7 bases between the two ends. The germline gives CDR1 SEHNR, CDR2 FQNEAQ (reference sequence). The CDR3 DNA follows: TGTGCCAGCAGCTTTGGACAGCAAGAGACCCAGTACTTC. Translated, it gives CASSFGQQETQYF.

Only one count was recorded for this clone. The CDR3 DNA reads as TGCGCCAGCAGTAGCGAGGGAACCGTTCTTTCTGGGGCCAACGTCCTGACTTTC. Its translation is CASSSEGTVLSGANVLTF. This chain joins TRBV5-1 and TRBJ2-6, with D possibly matching TRBD2 (5 bases). Trimming shortened V by 5 bases and J by 1 base, and 19 bases separated the two germline ends. Per the germline V gene, CDR1 is SGHRS and CDR2 is YFSETQ. The CDR3 consists of 18 residues.

This clone was seen a few times. Other DNA sequences from this sample encode an identical CDR3 as well. The V gene is TRBV5-4, the J gene TRBJ1-2, with D unclear. The germline CDR1 and CDR2 sequences are SGHNT and YYREEE (reference sequence). The V end was cut by 2 bases, the J end by 5 bases, with 7 bases between. The CDR3 is 12 residues long. The DNA for the CDR3 is TGTGCCAGCAGCTTAGACAAGTATGGCTACACCTTC. This codes for CASSLDKYGYTF.

This chain's CDR3 is CASSQGGSYNEQFF. CDR3 bases: TGTGCCAGCAGCCAAGGGGGCTCCTACAATGAGCAGTTCTTC. V usage is TRBV4-2 and J usage is TRBJ2-1, with D unresolved. The germline V and J ends were trimmed by 1 base and 0 bases, with 4 bases remaining between them. The CDR3 covers 14 residues. The germline V gene has CDR1 LGHNA and CDR2 YNFKEQ.

This clone was observed a few times. This may come from a read error, since a much larger clone is one base off. This chain connects TRBV27 to TRBJ2-5; no clear D. The germline V gene has CDR1 MNHEY and CDR2 SMNVEV (reference sequence). This CDR3 is built from 11 residues. The germline V and J ends were trimmed by 6 bases and 4 bases, with 6 bases remaining between them. The CDR3 DNA sequence: TGTGCCAGCAGCGTAGGAGAGACCCAGTACTTC. Its protein product is CASSVGETQYF.

The V and J genes are TRBV28 and TRBJ1-3; D remains unclear. The CDR3 has 13 amino acids. Germline CDR1 and CDR2: MDHEN and SYDVKM. Trimming left V 3 bases short and J 1 base short, with 4 bases between. The CDR3 loop reads CASSLGSGNTIYF. Written as DNA, the CDR3 is TGTGCCAGCAGTTTGGGATCTGGAAACACCATATATTTT.

The chain couples TRBV2 to TRBJ1-1; no firm D call. Per germline, CDR1 SNHLY and CDR2 FYNNEI. CDR3 length equals 17 residues. With 3 bases removed from V and 1 base from J, the gap between germline ends came to 18 bases. DNA for the CDR3: TGTGCCAGCAGTGAGCAAAGGTTAGGAACCCGGAACACTGAAGCTTTCTTT. Amino acids: CASSEQRLGTRNTEAFF.

J is TRBJ1-1 and V is TRBV19; no reliable D call. Trimming took off 4 bases at V and 1 base at J, with 7 bases between the two ends. This CDR3 is built from 13 residues. Germline-derived CDR1 and CDR2 are LNHDA and SQIVND (reference sequence). In DNA form, the CDR3 reads TGTGCCAGTAGTACGACCACGAACACTGAAGCTTTCTTT. Translating gives CASSTTTNTEAFF.

J is TRBJ2-7 and V is TRBV12-5; tentatively, D is TRBD2 (6 bases). Trimming cost V 7 bases and J 0 bases, with 13 bases left between them. Germline-derived CDR1 and CDR2 are LGHNT and FRNRAP. CDR3 length equals 14 residues. The CDR3 nucleotides read TGTGCTAGTGCGGCGGGACCCCCCTCCTACGAGCAGTACTTC. Its protein is CASAAGPPSYEQYF.

In the case of this clone: The same CDR3 arises from other DNA sequences in this sample as well. The J gene is TRBJ2-7, the V gene TRBV7-9; no reliable D call. CDR1 and CDR2 (germline): SEHNR, FQNEAQ (reference sequence). The CDR3 totals 13 residues. V was shortened by 1 base and J by 4 bases, with 8 bases between the two germline ends. The CDR3 DNA reads as TGTGCCAGCAGCTTAGGGCCGATTTACGAGCAGTACTTC. Its protein product is CASSLGPIYEQYF.

This chain links TRBV29-1 with TRBJ2-2, with no clear D. CDR1 SQVTM and CDR2 ANQGSEA come from the germline V gene. This CDR3 is built from 13 residues. V was clipped by 0 bases and J by 4 bases, with 6 bases between them. The CDR3 DNA follows: TGCAGCGTTGAAGATGGTTCCACCGGGGAGCTGTTTTTT. The encoded protein is CSVEDGSTGELFF.

The CDR3 coding sequence is TGTGCCAGCAGTAGTAAGGGACAGGGAACCGGGGAGCTGTTTTTT. Translated: CASSSKGQGTGELFF. J is TRBJ2-2 and V is TRBV6-5, with 9 positions matching TRBD1. The J segment lost 5 bases and the V segment lost 5 bases, leaving 6 bases of the junction unmatched. In germline, CDR1 is MNHEY, CDR2 SVGAGI. CDR3 length equals 15 residues.

This chain connects TRBV10-1 to TRBJ2-5; D possibly corresponds to TRBD2 (5 bases). The V end was cut by 3 bases, the J end by 4 bases, with 9 bases between. Germline CDR1 and CDR2: WNHNN and SYGVQD (reference sequence). This CDR3 comprises 13 residues. Here the CDR3 DNA reads TGCGCCAGCAGTGATCGGGGTAGAGAGACCCAGTACTTC. Amino acids: CASSDRGRETQYF.